The next 22 T cell receptor beta chains were all read from a single sample in a study of T-cell reconstitution after alpha-beta-depleted transplantation in children (dated by TCRdb to the mid-2010s). Reading the label with the study, this specimen's treatment or condition is: allogeneic hematopoietic cell transplantation with graft depleted of TCRalphabeta T cells and CD19 B cells. The library came from PCR. Sequencing used an Illumina HiSeq 2500. TCR library preparation used molecular barcoding, with unique molecular identifiers applied to normalize quantification of the TCRbeta repertoire. Starting from the raw public reads, TCRdb applied fastp trimming at Q25, assembled clones with MiXCR and retained in-frame beta chains. Rows with one shared CDR3 protein collapse into an entry with the most common genes and DNA. Here the sample has about 600,000 distinct CDR3 sequences; approximately 22% occur a single time. The ten largest clones represent 11% to 15% of the sample.

The sample in question was PBMCs, mostly from graft donor cells, obtained 360 days after TCRalphabeta/CD19-depleted stem cell transplant. The receptors originated from a boy in the first two years of life who had a stem cell transplant for acute myeloid leukemia, so the T cells may come from the graft donor.

This rearrangement joins TRBV5-1 to TRBJ2-3, with 10 bases matching TRBD2. Germline V CDR1 and CDR2: SGHRS, YFSETQ. This CDR3 region has 16 residues. J gave up 2 bases and V 4 bases, and 7 bases lay outside the gene matches. This chain's CDR3 is CASSLDGLADTDTQYF. CDR3 DNA sequence: TGCGCCAGCAGCCTGGATGGACTAGCGGACACAGATACGCAGTATTTT.

The chain joins TRBV10-3 to TRBJ1-2, with 7 bases matching TRBD1. V lost 5 bases, J lost 6 bases, and 6 bases stayed unmatched. The CDR3 is 13 residues long. The germline V gene encodes CDR1 ENHRY and CDR2 SYGVKD. The CDR3 sequence: CAISPTGDNGYTF. The CDR3 nucleotides read TGTGCCATCAGTCCCACAGGGGATAATGGCTACACCTTC.

This clonotype appeared a single time. This chain connects TRBV20-1 to TRBJ2-5; D is perhaps TRBD2 (7 bases). The CDR3 spans 15 residues. The ends were cut back, 6 bases at V and 1 base at J, with 18 bases in the middle. Germline V lookup: CDR1 DFQATT, CDR2 SNEGSKA (reference sequence). CDR3 sequence reads: CSAIKPGGPQETQYF. The CDR3 DNA follows: TGCAGTGCCATCAAACCGGGGGGCCCCCAAGAGACCCAGTACTTC.

This clonotype was seen a few times. The rearrangement links TRBV28 to TRBJ2-5; 10 nucleotides line up with TRBD1. There are 15 residues in the CDR3. Germline CDR1 and CDR2: MDHEN and SYDVKM. The J segment lost 1 base and the V segment lost 8 bases, leaving 7 bases of the junction unmatched. The CDR3, as DNA: TGTGCCAGCTGGGACAGGGGCTTCCTCCAAGAGACCCAGTACTTC. Protein: CASWDRGFLQETQYF.

This clonotype was counted a single time. This rearrangement joins TRBV20-1 to TRBJ2-5, with D tentatively TRBD2 (5 bases). The V end lost 1 base, the J end lost 3 bases, and 6 bases lay between the germline ends. In germline, CDR1 is DFQATT, CDR2 SNEGSKA (reference sequence). The CDR3 is 12 residues long. CDR3 amino acids: CSARAGKETQYF. The CDR3 bases are TGCAGTGCTAGAGCGGGGAAAGAGACCCAGTACTTC.

This clonotype was seen more than once but under ten times. V is TRBV12-3 or TRBV12-4 and J is TRBJ2-4, with D possibly TRBD2 on 6 matching bases. Trimming shortened V by 6 bases and J by 7 bases, and 13 bases separated the two germline ends. The length of the CDR3 is 13 residues. The CDR3 bases are TGTGCCAGCAGAACTCCTCGGGGGAACATTCAGTACTTC. Its translation: CASRTPRGNIQYF.

This chain's CDR3 is CASSSLDTTYEQYV. The CDR3 bases are TGTGCCAGCAGTTCCCTGGACACGACCTACGAGCAGTACGTC. The V gene is TRBV28, the J gene TRBJ2-7, with TRBD1 as a possible D gene (5 bases). The CDR3 totals 14 residues. Trimming removed 4 bases at V and 2 bases at J, with 12 bases between. Germline CDR1 is MDHEN and CDR2 is SYDVKM.

This clonotype showed up just a few times. The chain combines TRBV6-1 with TRBJ2-4; D unresolved. The CDR3 is 15 amino acids. Germline V lookup: CDR1 MNHNS, CDR2 SASEGT. Trimming removed 7 bases at V and 4 bases at J, with 17 bases between. DNA for the CDR3: TGTGCCAGCAATAAGTTGGCTCGAGCTAAAAACATTCAGTACTTC. This gives the protein CASNKLARAKNIQYF.

This clonotype came up a few times. The chain couples TRBV7-8 to TRBJ2-4, with D tentatively TRBD2 (7 bases). The CDR3 runs to 16 residues. V shed 5 bases and J shed 1 base, with 15 bases lying between them. Germline V gives CDR1 SGHVS, CDR2 FQNEAQ. Here the CDR3 reads CASSAGGQMAKNIQYF. The CDR3 DNA reads TGTGCCAGCAGCGCCGGGGGGCAGATGGCCAAAAACATTCAGTACTTC.

J is TRBJ2-5 and V is TRBV15; D might be TRBD1 or TRBD2, each matching 5 bases. The CDR3 is 16 amino acids. V dropped 0 bases and J dropped 2 bases, with 13 bases sitting between them. Germline values: CDR1 LNHNV, CDR2 YYDKDF (reference sequence). The CDR3 nucleotides are TGTGCCACCAGCAGAGATGCAGGGAGTGGGCAAGAGACCCAGTACTTC. Its protein product is CATSRDAGSGQETQYF.

The V gene is TRBV6-2 or TRBV6-3, the J gene TRBJ2-7; 9 positions agree with TRBD1. Germline lookup yields CDR1 MNHEY and CDR2 SVGEGT. The CDR3 has 15 amino acids. J gave up 3 bases and V 4 bases, and 7 bases lay outside the gene matches. CDR3 nucleotide sequence: TGTGCCAGCAGTTCCCCGGGACAGGGCCTCTACGAGCAGTACTTC. It translates to CASSSPGQGLYEQYF.

Only a few counts were recorded for this clonotype. CDR3 bases: TGCAGTGCCCCTCGCAGGGGTCATGAGCAGTTCTTC. Residues: CSAPRRGHEQFF. The chain joins TRBV20-1 to TRBJ2-1; TRBD1 is a possible D gene (6 bases). The CDR3 runs 12 residues. The V end was cut by 6 bases, the J end by 8 bases, with 14 bases between. Germline assignment: CDR1 DFQATT and CDR2 SNEGSKA (reference sequence).

This chain links TRBV2 with TRBJ2-7; 13 bases fit TRBD2. This CDR3 is 18 amino acids long. Germline CDR1 and CDR2: SNHLY and FYNNEI. Trimming cost V 2 bases and J 6 bases; bases outside gene matches: 13. The CDR3 is CASSERGTGTSGAGEQYF. CDR3 nucleotides: TGTGCCAGCAGTGAACGTGGCACGGGGACTAGCGGGGCAGGCGAGCAGTACTTC. The entire variable domain, with the rest obtained from reference TRBV2 and TRBJ2-7, is as follows: EPEVTQTPSHQVTQMGQEVILRCVPISNHLYFYWYRQILGQKVEFLVSFYNNEISEKSEIFDDQFSVERPDGSNFTLKIRSTKLEDSAMYFCASSERGTGTSGAGEQYFGPGTRLTVT.

This clonotype was recorded at least ten times. J is TRBJ2-1 and V is TRBV18; 10 positions match TRBD2. V lost 2 bases, J lost 10 bases, and 8 bases stayed unmatched. The CDR3 covers 15 residues. Germline lookup yields CDR1 KGHSH and CDR2 LQKENI. DNA of the CDR3: TGTGCCAGCTCACCATACCTAGCGGGGGCCAGAGAGCAGTTCTTC. Translated, it gives CASSPYLAGAREQFF.

This chain joins TRBV7-6 and TRBJ2-1; possibly TRBD2 for D (7 bases). Trimming removed 1 base from V and 8 bases from J, with 21 bases in between. The CDR3 length is 17 residues. Germline-derived CDR1 and CDR2 are SGHVS and FNYEAQ. The CDR3 bases are TGTGCCAGCAGCTTAGGGGGGAGGGGGGGCCGTGTTGATGAGCAGTTCTTC. Its protein product is CASSLGGRGGRVDEQFF.

This clonotype was recorded at least ten times. The V gene is TRBV5-1, the J gene TRBJ2-2; D tentatively fits TRBD1 or TRBD2 (5 bases each). Germline V gene lookup returns CDR1 SGHRS and CDR2 YFSETQ. The CDR3 length is 11 residues. Trimming pared 6 bases from V and 11 bases from J, leaving 11 bases between. As DNA, the CDR3 is TGCGCCAGCACCGGGACGGGAGAGCTGTTTTTT. It codes for CASTGTGELFF.

This clonotype was seen at least ten times. This CDR3 is CASSLEARGVQETQYF. In DNA, the CDR3 is TGCGCCAGCAGCTTGGAGGCAAGGGGCGTCCAAGAGACCCAGTACTTC. The chain has TRBV5-1 and TRBJ2-5; D might be TRBD1 (5 bases). Trimming took 0 bases from V and 1 from J, leaving 13 bases between them. Germline values: CDR1 SGHRS, CDR2 YFSETQ. The CDR3 is made up of 16 amino acids.

This clonotype was seen a few times. The CDR3 nucleotides read TGTGCCAGTGGGGTGACCCGCTTAGCGGGGGGGTGGAATGAGCAGTTCTTC. Protein: CASGVTRLAGGWNEQFF. V and J are TRBV11-2 and TRBJ2-1; TRBD2 matches 11 bases. The CDR3 consists of 17 residues. Losses at the gene ends were 9 bases for V and 7 bases for J; bases not matched to a gene: 17. CDR1 SGHAT and CDR2 FQNNGV come from the germline V gene. Full variable domain (outside the CDR3, taken from reference TRBV11-2 and TRBJ2-1): EAGVAQSPRYKIIEKRQSVAFWCNPISGHATLYWYQQILGQGPKLLIQFQNNGVVDDSQLPKDRFSAERLKGVDSTLKIQPAKLEDSAVYLCASGVTRLAGGWNEQFFGPGTRLTVL.

This clonotype was seen many times. The rearrangement uses TRBV4-2 and TRBJ2-5; D remains ambiguous. This CDR3 contains 13 residues. With 3 bases removed from V and 4 bases from J, the gap between germline ends came to 9 bases. Germline CDR1 reads LGHNA; CDR2 reads YNFKEQ. In DNA, the CDR3 is TGTGCCAGCAGCCAGAGTCTTGGAGAGACCCAGTACTTC. It translates to CASSQSLGETQYF.

This chain uses TRBV7-9 with TRBJ2-7; no reliable D call. Trimming pared 0 bases from V and 5 bases from J, leaving 8 bases between. This CDR3 spans 13 amino acids. CDR1 and CDR2 from the germline V gene are SEHNR and FQNEAQ (reference sequence). CDR3 DNA: TGTGCCAGCAGCTTAGCGACGACCCACGAGCAGTACGTC. This encodes CASSLATTHEQYV.

This clonotype occurred many times. The chain recombines TRBV7-8 with TRBJ2-5; 7 positions agree with TRBD2. CDR1 is SGHVS, CDR2 FQNEAQ, per germline. The ends lost 6 bases at V and 3 bases at J; junction bases unmatched: 7. The CDR3 sequence is 14 residues long. The CDR3 sequence: CASRPRLAKETQYF. Here the CDR3 DNA reads TGTGCCAGCAGACCTAGACTAGCTAAAGAGACCCAGTACTTC.

V is TRBV12-3 or TRBV12-4 and J is TRBJ2-1; D unclear. The CDR3 sequence is 13 residues long. Trimming shortened V by 3 bases and J by 5 bases, and 8 bases separated the two germline ends. The chain's CDR3 is CASSFPPHNEQFF. CDR3 DNA sequence: TGTGCCAGCAGTTTCCCACCTCACAATGAGCAGTTCTTC.